Following are 7 T cell receptor beta chains from one sample sequenced in a study of identical twins. TCRdb re-called the 5' RACE reads with MiXCR, one entry per CDR3 protein. The sample has 270,000 or so distinct CDR3 sequences, about 9% seen once. These data also featured in a second study, about yellow fever vaccine responses in identical twins.

The sequencing sample was made of CD8+ T cells sorted from blood. The receptors come from a woman aged 18 to 35 in good health.

In this sample, this clonotype turned up many times. The rearrangement joins TRBV5-1 to TRBJ1-1; D unresolved. The length of the CDR3 is 13 residues. The V end was cut by 0 bases, the J end by 7 bases, with 10 bases between. Germline loops: CDR1 SGHRS, CDR2 YFSETQ. CDR3 region: CASSLGLSSEAFF. The CDR3 DNA sequence: TGCGCCAGCAGCTTGGGTCTCAGTAGTGAAGCTTTCTTT.

The rearrangement joins TRBV20-1 to TRBJ1-5, with TRBD1 as a possible D gene (5 bases). Looked up from germline, CDR1 is DFQATT and CDR2 is SNEGSKA (reference sequence). CDR3 size: 15 residues. The CDR3 spells CSPVGPRASDQPQHF. DNA of the CDR3: TGCAGCCCAGTGGGGCCCAGAGCAAGCGATCAGCCCCAGCATTTT.

The V gene is TRBV29-1, the J gene TRBJ2-5, with 7 bases identical to TRBD2. This CDR3 has 13 residues. Germline V gene data show CDR1 as SQVTM and CDR2 as ANQGSEA. V was pared by 3 bases and J by 5 bases, with 6 bases of the junction left unmatched. CDR3 amino acids: CSVETSWGETQYF. The DNA of the CDR3 is TGCAGCGTTGAGACTAGCTGGGGGGAGACCCAGTACTTC.

The chain recombines TRBV7-9 with TRBJ1-4; weak D call: TRBD1 (5 bases). CDR1 and CDR2 from the germline V gene are SEHNR and FQNEAQ (reference sequence). The CDR3 covers 13 residues. Between the trimmed V and J ends, which lost 5 bases and 7 bases, there was a span of 11 bases. CDR3 region: CASSRRDSEKLFF. CDR3 coding DNA: TGTGCCAGCAGCAGGCGGGACTCTGAAAAACTGTTTTTT.

This clonotype was found once. Mismatch with germline at one junction end may stem from a read error. The gene calls are TRBV7-8 and TRBJ2-1; tentative D call: TRBD2 (5 bases). Germline CDR1 is SGHVS and CDR2 is FQNEAQ. CDR3 length equals 18 residues. CDR3 in DNA: TGTGCCAGCAGCATAGCGCCCTGGTCGGGGAGCTCCTACAATGAGCAGTTCTTC. Translating it yields CASSIAPWSGSSYNEQFF.

The rearrangement joins TRBV28 to TRBJ2-1; 14 nucleotides agree with TRBD2. CDR1 and CDR2 from the germline V gene are MDHEN and SYDVKM. CDR3 length: 15 residues. The J segment lost 8 bases and the V segment lost 6 bases, leaving 6 bases of the junction unmatched. Here the CDR3 reads CASRGLAGVRDEQFF. CDR3 in DNA: TGTGCCAGCAGGGGACTAGCGGGGGTTCGCGATGAGCAGTTCTTC.

This clonotype has at least ten counts. This chain links TRBV4-3 with TRBJ1-3; 7 nucleotides align to TRBD1. V was clipped by 6 bases and J by 2 bases; unmatched bases: 10. The CDR3 is 16 residues long. Per the germline V gene, CDR1 is LGHNA and CDR2 is YSLEER. CDR3: CASSRTGGGTGNTIYF. DNA of the CDR3: TGCGCCAGCAGTCGCACAGGAGGGGGCACTGGAAACACCATATATTTT.